The clone carrying this T cell receptor beta chain has a count of ten or more. Time point of the sample: blood at routine non-recurrence follow-up after resection. Unsorted whole RNA from tumor, nontumor lung or frozen PBMC underwent sequencing. Every individual TCR cDNA molecule carried its own unique molecular identifier, which allowed correction of PCR and sequencing errors. TCRdb recomputed calls from the 5' RACE reads with MiXCR, one row per CDR3 protein. The table shows under 150,000 distinct CDR3 sequences, with 9% to 15% occurring only once. The sample is drawn from a study of spatial heterogeneity in lung cancer. The receptor comes from a male donor with early-stage non-small cell lung cancer. Material: PBMCs, obtained at follow-up.

The CDR3 DNA follows: TGCAGTGCTAGAGGCCGATACAGGGGGTCTCTGAGGGGCCTTTATCAGCCCCAGCATTTT. This encodes CSARGRYRGSLRGLYQPQHF. The J gene is TRBJ1-5, the V gene TRBV20-1; 8 nucleotides match TRBD1. The germline gives CDR1 DFQATT, CDR2 SNEGSKA (reference sequence). The V gene end was trimmed by 1 base and the J gene end by 5 bases; junction bases not matched to a gene: 22. This CDR3 has 20 residues.